These 25 T cell receptor beta chains originate from one sample sequenced in a study of blood T cell repertoires in COVID-19. Profiling relied on immunoSEQ multiplex PCR, and the TCRdb table lists in-frame clones only, not all of them. This table holds 150,000 to 250,000 clones, around 82% found once. Material: PBMCs or T cells enriched from blood (not recorded which). The receptor source for this set is a man aged 35-49 years who had recovered from COVID-19.

The chain joins TRBV19 to TRBJ2-7, with 8 nucleotides matching TRBD1. The CDR3 loop spans 14 amino acids. Losses at the gene ends were 8 bases for V and 3 bases for J; bases not matched to a gene: 9. Germline CDR1 is LNHDA and CDR2 is SQIVND (reference sequence). CDR3 nucleotide sequence: TGTGCCAGTTCAACGACAGGGGAAAGCTACGAGCAGTACGTC. As protein: CASSTTGESYEQYV.

Only a few counts were recorded for this clone. The chain uses TRBV4-2 and TRBJ2-7; 10 bases map to TRBD1. The CDR3 covers 15 residues. Germline CDR1 is LGHNA and CDR2 is YNFKEQ. The V gene end was trimmed by 7 bases and the J gene end by 2 bases; junction bases not matched to a gene: 8. CDR3 coding DNA: TGTGCCAGCACCTCCGGAGGACAGGGGGCCTACGAGCAGTACGTC. As protein: CASTSGGQGAYEQYV.

The gene calls are TRBV15 and TRBJ2-2; 7 bases align to TRBD1. The V and J ends lost 5 bases and 7 bases, in that order; junction bases with no gene match: 10. The CDR3 loop spans 15 amino acids. The germline gives CDR1 LNHNV, CDR2 YYDKDF (reference sequence). CDR3 nucleotides: TGTGCCACCAGCTTCTACAGGGGTTCTCACGGGGAGCTGTTTTTT. It yields the protein CATSFYRGSHGELFF. The entire variable domain, with the rest obtained from reference TRBV15 and TRBJ2-2, is as follows: DAMVIQNPRYQVTQFGKPVTLSCSQTLNHNVMYWYQQKSSQAPKLLFHYYDKDFNNEADTPDNFQSRRPNTSFCFLDIRSPGLGDTAMYLCATSFYRGSHGELFFGEGSRLTVL.

The chain uses TRBV19 and TRBJ1-4; a possible D gene is TRBD1 (5 bases). This CDR3 is 14 amino acids long. The V gene's germline CDR1 is LNHDA and CDR2 SQIVND (reference sequence). V shed 3 bases and J shed 7 bases, with 12 bases lying between them. CDR3: CASSIMGQAEKLFF. CDR3 bases: TGTGCCAGTAGTATTATGGGGCAGGCTGAAAAACTGTTTTTT.

This chain connects TRBV7-2 to TRBJ2-2; tentatively, D is TRBD1 (6 bases). This CDR3 is 18 amino acids long. The V end lost 5 bases, the J end lost 0 bases, and 19 bases lay between the germline ends. Germline-derived CDR1 and CDR2 are SGHTA and FQGNSA. CDR3 region: CASSPRLWGPSNTGELFF. The DNA for the CDR3 is TGTGCCAGCAGCCCTCGTCTCTGGGGGCCATCGAACACCGGGGAGCTGTTTTTT.

This clone was observed a handful of times. V usage is TRBV4-1 and J usage is TRBJ1-5; TRBD1 might be the D (5 bases). The length of the CDR3 is 16 residues. CDR1 and CDR2 from the germline V gene are MGHRA and YSYEKL. V lost 4 bases, J lost 5 bases, and 18 bases lay in between. In DNA form, the CDR3 reads TGCGCCAGCAGCCCCCAGGGAGGCACGGATTATCAGCCCCAGCATTTT. Amino acids: CASSPQGGTDYQPQHF.

V is TRBV25-1 and J is TRBJ2-7; D might be TRBD2 (5 bases). The V and J ends lost 5 bases and 6 bases respectively, with 8 bases between them. The V gene's germline CDR1 is MGHDK and CDR2 SYGVNS. This CDR3 is 11 amino acids long. The CDR3 sequence: CASSRAGEQYF. As DNA, the CDR3 is TGTGCCAGCAGTCGGGCGGGCGAGCAGTACTTC.

The chain combines TRBV19 with TRBJ1-3; D might be TRBD1 (5 bases). Per germline, CDR1 LNHDA and CDR2 SQIVND (reference sequence). V lost 7 bases, J lost 0 bases, and 19 bases lay in between. The CDR3 extends over 17 amino acids. This chain's CDR3 is CASIDPSTAYSGNTIYF. In DNA form, the CDR3 reads TGTGCCAGTATCGACCCCTCGACAGCTTACTCTGGAAACACCATATATTTT. Together with reference TRBV19 and TRBJ1-3, the CDR3 gives the full variable domain: DGGITQSPKYLFRKEGQNVTLSCEQNLNHDAMYWYRQDPGQGLRLIYYSQIVNDFQKGDIAEGYSVSREKKESFPLTVTSAQKNPTAFYLCASIDPSTAYSGNTIYFGEGSWLTVV.

In nucleotides, the CDR3 is TGTGCCAGTACCAACCACGGGGAGGACACTGAAGCTTTCTTT. Its translation is CASTNHGEDTEAFF. The rearrangement uses TRBV19 and TRBJ1-1; D is unclear. Germline V CDR1 and CDR2: LNHDA, SQIVND (reference sequence). Trimming took off 7 bases at V and 3 bases at J, with 15 bases between the two ends. CDR3 length: 14 residues.

The chain is built from TRBV10-1 and TRBJ2-5; no clear D. Germline CDR1 and CDR2: WNHNN and SYGVQD (reference sequence). CDR3 length: 13 residues. The V and J ends lost 4 bases and 5 bases respectively, with 11 bases between them. CDR3 sequence reads: CASSVGLVETQYF. For the CDR3, the DNA is TGCGCCAGCAGTGTGGGCCTGGTTGAGACCCAGTACTTC.

This clone was observed a single time. V usage is TRBV11-2 and J usage is TRBJ1-4, with a tentative D call TRBD1 (6 bases). Trimming pared 4 bases from V and 5 bases from J, leaving 11 bases between. CDR1 and CDR2 (germline): SGHAT, FQNNGV. This CDR3 region has 14 residues. As DNA, the CDR3 is TGTGCCAGCAGCTCGGGGCAGGGGAATGAAAAACTGTTTTTT. This codes for CASSSGQGNEKLFF.

The rearrangement joins TRBV18 to TRBJ2-7; no clear D gene. CDR1 KGHSH and CDR2 LQKENI come from the germline V gene. This CDR3 comprises 14 residues. Trimming stripped 0 bases from V and 2 bases from J, with 8 bases between. The CDR3 sequence: CASSPPEGAYEQYF. DNA for the CDR3: TGTGCCAGCTCACCACCGGAAGGAGCCTACGAGCAGTACTTC.

V and J are TRBV7-2 and TRBJ1-2, with unresolved D. Per the germline V gene, CDR1 is SGHTA and CDR2 is FQGNSA. CDR3 size: 14 residues. Trimming took off 5 bases at V and 4 bases at J, with 14 bases between the two ends. CDR3 loop: CASSPQSGLYGYTF. Written as DNA, the CDR3 is TGTGCCAGCAGCCCCCAATCAGGTCTCTATGGCTACACCTTC.

The rearrangement uses TRBV6-5 and TRBJ1-2, with 8 bases lining up with TRBD1. Germline V gene lookup returns CDR1 MNHEY and CDR2 SVGAGI. CDR3 length equals 16 residues. V shed 3 bases, J shed 2 bases, and the junction held 8 bases outside the gene matches. DNA for the CDR3: TGTGCCAGCAGTTATGATCGACAGGGGCTCAACTATGGCTACACCTTC. Its protein product is CASSYDRQGLNYGYTF.

Comments on this clone: This CDR3 is also generated by other DNA sequences in the sample. The chain has TRBV7-6 and TRBJ2-2; 9 nucleotides align to TRBD2. The CDR3 is 16 residues long. Germline CDR1 SGHVS, CDR2 FNYEAQ. The V segment lost 1 base and the J segment 3 bases; nucleotides outside the gene matches: 3. Here the CDR3 DNA reads TGTGCCAGCAGCTTAGAGGCGGGAGGGGACACCGGGGAGCTGTTTTTT. This translates into CASSLEAGGDTGELFF. The complete variable domain, with remaining parts taken from reference TRBV7-6 and TRBJ2-2, reads GAGVSQSPRYKVTKRGQDVALRCDPISGHVSLYWYRQALGQGPEFLTYFNYEAQQDKSGLPNDRFSAERPEGSISTLTIQRTEQRDSAMYRCASSLEAGGDTGELFFGEGSRLTVL.

V usage is TRBV9 and J usage is TRBJ1-6; D is unresolved. The germline V and J ends were trimmed by 3 bases and 9 bases, with 10 bases remaining between them. This CDR3 has 13 amino acids. The V gene's germline CDR1 is SGDLS and CDR2 YYNGEE. The CDR3 DNA follows: TGTGCCAGCAGCGGGTTTGCAGGTTCACCCCTCCACTTT. Translation gives CASSGFAGSPLHF.

The rearrangement links TRBV5-4 to TRBJ1-2; a weak D match, TRBD1 (6 bases). The length of the CDR3 is 13 residues. CDR1 is SGHNT and CDR2 is YYREEE in the germline V gene (reference sequence). Trimming left V 6 bases short and J 6 bases short, with 15 bases between. The CDR3 reads CASTLLGGNGYTF. The CDR3 DNA is TGTGCCAGCACCTTACTAGGGGGTAATGGCTACACCTTC.

The V and J genes are TRBV6-2 or TRBV6-3 and TRBJ1-1; a possible D gene is TRBD1 (5 bases). V dropped 0 bases and J dropped 0 bases, with 8 bases sitting between them. The CDR3 has 15 amino acids. The germline V gene has CDR1 MNHEY and CDR2 SVGEGT. CDR3 coding DNA: TGTGCCAGCAGTTACTCCGGGGGGATGAACACTGAAGCTTTCTTT. Protein: CASSYSGGMNTEAFF.

The CDR3 DNA sequence: TGTGCCAGTAGACAGGGGGCTTCAGATACGCAGTATTTT. Translating gives CASRQGASDTQYF. This rearrangement joins TRBV19 to TRBJ2-3, with 9 bases that match TRBD1. The CDR3 is 13 residues long. Trimming removed 6 bases from V and 4 bases from J; junction bases left unmatched: 2. Germline-derived CDR1 and CDR2 are LNHDA and SQIVND (reference sequence).

The rearrangement joins TRBV7-3 to TRBJ2-7, with D possibly TRBD1 on 5 matching bases. In germline, CDR1 is SGHTA, CDR2 FQGTGA. CDR3 length: 14 amino acids. V lost 3 bases to trimming and J lost 6 bases, with 15 bases between them. For the CDR3, the DNA is TGTGCCAGCAGCTTGGGGCTAGTCTGGGGCGAGCAGTACGTC. This encodes CASSLGLVWGEQYV.

This clone has only a few counts. The rearrangement links TRBV19 to TRBJ1-1; D gene uncertain. The V and J ends lost 5 bases and 0 bases respectively, with 10 bases between them. Germline values: CDR1 LNHDA, CDR2 SQIVND (reference sequence). The CDR3 contains 14 residues. The CDR3: CASSPQIMNTEAFF. The CDR3 DNA reads as TGTGCCAGTAGTCCCCAGATTATGAACACTGAAGCTTTCTTT.

This clone was seen more than once but under ten times. The V and J genes are TRBV7-9 and TRBJ2-7, with D unresolved. Germline V lookup: CDR1 SEHNR, CDR2 FQNEAQ (reference sequence). V lost 5 bases, J lost 2 bases, and 13 bases lay in between. This CDR3 comprises 14 residues. CDR3 residues: CASSASFLTYEQYV. Here the CDR3 DNA reads TGTGCCAGCAGCGCAAGCTTCCTCACCTACGAGCAGTACGTC.

V gene TRBV4-3 combines with J gene TRBJ1-1, with no clear D. Germline CDR1 and CDR2: LGHNA and YSLEER. The CDR3 spans 13 residues. V dropped 0 bases and J dropped 7 bases, with 9 bases sitting between them. The CDR3 DNA is TGCGCCAGCAGCCAAGATCCGCGGGGTGAAGCTTTCTTT. This translates into CASSQDPRGEAFF.

The chain employs TRBV11-3 and TRBJ2-1; 7 bases agree with TRBD1. The V gene end was trimmed by 5 bases and the J gene end by 5 bases; junction bases not matched to a gene: 9. Looked up from germline, CDR1 is SGHNT and CDR2 is YENEEA. There are 15 residues in the CDR3. This chain's CDR3 is CASSPGTETNNEQFF. CDR3 DNA: TGTGCCAGCAGCCCGGGGACAGAAACTAACAATGAGCAGTTCTTC. Variable domain in full (rest from reference TRBV11-3 and TRBJ2-1): EAGVVQSPRYKIIEKKQPVAFWCNPISGHNTLYWYLQNLGQGPELLIRYENEEAVDDSQLPKDRFSAERLKGVDSTLKIQPAELGDSAVYLCASSPGTETNNEQFFGPGTRLTVL.

The V gene is TRBV11-2, the J gene TRBJ2-3; 9 bases align to TRBD1. The V segment lost 4 bases and the J segment 3 bases; nucleotides outside the gene matches: 8. Germline CDR1 reads SGHAT; CDR2 reads FQNNGV. The CDR3 contains 16 residues. The CDR3 sequence is CASSSRQGGSTDTQYF. For the CDR3, the DNA is TGTGCCAGCAGCTCCAGACAGGGGGGGTCGACAGATACGCAGTATTTT.